This T cell receptor beta chain was documented in a study of early T cells in non-severe SARS-CoV-2 infection. Study outcomes and limitations: Sequences matched to VDJdb favored anti-spike CD8 responses, while private and CD4 specificities were missed.

Germline loops: CDR1 LGHDT, CDR2 YNNKEL (reference sequence). This CDR3 has 14 amino acids. The germline V and J ends were trimmed by 6 bases and 1 base, with 9 bases remaining between them. This clonotype was counted a few times. No antigen is known for it. TCRdb re-derived calls from the 5' RACE reads in MiXCR, one entry per CDR3 protein. The sample consists of tens of thousands of distinct CDR3 sequences, 12% of them appearing once. The sequence derives from an adult who was a healthcare worker with PCR-confirmed SARS-CoV-2 infection or an uninfected control (not recorded which). Sequencing was performed on whole blood. J is TRBJ2-2 and V is TRBV3-1; D is unclear. CDR3 bases: TGTGCCAGCAGTAAAAAAGGGAACACCGGGGAGCTGTTTTTT. As protein: CASSKKGNTGELFF.